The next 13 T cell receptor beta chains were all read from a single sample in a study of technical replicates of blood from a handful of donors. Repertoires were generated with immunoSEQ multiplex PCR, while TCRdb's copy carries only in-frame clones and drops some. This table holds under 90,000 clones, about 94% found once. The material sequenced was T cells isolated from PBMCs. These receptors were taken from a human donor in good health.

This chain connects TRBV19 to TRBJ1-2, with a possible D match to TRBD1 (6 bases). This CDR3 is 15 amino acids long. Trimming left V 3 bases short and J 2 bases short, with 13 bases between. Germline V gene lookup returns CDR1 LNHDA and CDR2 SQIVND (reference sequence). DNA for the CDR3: TGTGCCAGTAGTATCTCCAGGGGCCACAACTATGGCTACACCTTC. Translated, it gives CASSISRGHNYGYTF.

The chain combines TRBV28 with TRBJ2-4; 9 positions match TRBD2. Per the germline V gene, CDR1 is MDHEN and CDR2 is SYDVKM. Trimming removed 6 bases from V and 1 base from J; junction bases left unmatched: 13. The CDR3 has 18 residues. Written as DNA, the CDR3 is TGTGCCAGCAGAAAACAACAGCGGGAGGTGATTGCCAAAAACATTCAGTACTTC. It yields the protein CASRKQQREVIAKNIQYF.

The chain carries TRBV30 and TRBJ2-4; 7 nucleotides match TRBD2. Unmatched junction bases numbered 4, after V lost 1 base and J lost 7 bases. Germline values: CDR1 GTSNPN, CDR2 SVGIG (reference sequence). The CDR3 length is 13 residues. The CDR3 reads CAWSGTSVNIQYF. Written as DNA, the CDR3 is TGTGCCTGGAGTGGGACTAGTGTGAACATTCAGTACTTC.

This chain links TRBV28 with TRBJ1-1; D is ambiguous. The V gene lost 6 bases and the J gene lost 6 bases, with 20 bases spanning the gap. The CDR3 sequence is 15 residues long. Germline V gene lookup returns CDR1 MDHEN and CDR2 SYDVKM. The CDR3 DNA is TGTGCCAGCAGCCCACCCGCGGTTAATAGTGCTGAAGCTTTCTTT. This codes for CASSPPAVNSAEAFF.

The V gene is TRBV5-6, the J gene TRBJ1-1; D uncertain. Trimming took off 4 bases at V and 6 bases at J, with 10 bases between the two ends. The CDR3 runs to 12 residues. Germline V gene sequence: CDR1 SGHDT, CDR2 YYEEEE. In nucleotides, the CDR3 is TGTGCCAGCAGCATAGGAGAGGCTGAAGCTTTCTTT. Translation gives CASSIGEAEAFF. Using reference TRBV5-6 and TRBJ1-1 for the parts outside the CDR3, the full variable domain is DAGVTQSPTHLIKTRGQQVTLRCSPKSGHDTVSWYQQALGQGPQFIFQYYEEEERQRGNFPDRFSGHQFPNYSSELNVNALLLGDSALYLCASSIGEAEAFFGQGTRLTVV.

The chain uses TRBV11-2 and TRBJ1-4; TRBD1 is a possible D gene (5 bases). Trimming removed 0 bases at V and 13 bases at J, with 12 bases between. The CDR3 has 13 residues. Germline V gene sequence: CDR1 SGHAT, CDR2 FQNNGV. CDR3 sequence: CASSLERQGRLFF. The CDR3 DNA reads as TGTGCCAGCAGCTTAGAGAGGCAGGGTCGACTGTTTTTT.

The CDR3 sequence is CASSLRTTDTQYF. DNA for the CDR3: TGCGCCAGCAGCCTGCGCACCACAGATACGCAGTATTTT. The chain uses TRBV5-1 and TRBJ2-3; D not resolved. This CDR3 region has 13 residues. Trimming left V 4 bases short and J 2 bases short, with 8 bases between. Looked up from germline, CDR1 is SGHRS and CDR2 is YFSETQ.

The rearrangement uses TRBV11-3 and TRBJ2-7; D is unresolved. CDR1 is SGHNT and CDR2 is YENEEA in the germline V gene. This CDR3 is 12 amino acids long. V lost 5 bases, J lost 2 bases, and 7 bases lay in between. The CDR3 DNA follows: TGTGCCAGCAGCCCTGACACCTACGAGCAGTACTTC. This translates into CASSPDTYEQYF. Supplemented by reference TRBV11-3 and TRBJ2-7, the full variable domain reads EAGVVQSPRYKIIEKKQPVAFWCNPISGHNTLYWYLQNLGQGPELLIRYENEEAVDDSQLPKDRFSAERLKGVDSTLKIQPAELGDSAVYLCASSPDTYEQYFGPGTRLTVT.

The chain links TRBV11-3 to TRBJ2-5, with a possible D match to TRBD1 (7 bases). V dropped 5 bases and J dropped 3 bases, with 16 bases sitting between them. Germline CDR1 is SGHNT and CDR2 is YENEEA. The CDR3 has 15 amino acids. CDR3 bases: TGTGCCAGCAGCGCGCGGGACAGACAAAAAGAGACCCAGTACTTC. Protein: CASSARDRQKETQYF.

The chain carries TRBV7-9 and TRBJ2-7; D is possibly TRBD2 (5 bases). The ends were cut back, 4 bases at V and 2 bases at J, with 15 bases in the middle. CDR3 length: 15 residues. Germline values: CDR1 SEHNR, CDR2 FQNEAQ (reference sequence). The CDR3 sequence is CASSSRRDRPYEQYF. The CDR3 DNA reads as TGTGCCAGCAGCTCCCGCCGGGATCGTCCCTACGAGCAGTACTTC.

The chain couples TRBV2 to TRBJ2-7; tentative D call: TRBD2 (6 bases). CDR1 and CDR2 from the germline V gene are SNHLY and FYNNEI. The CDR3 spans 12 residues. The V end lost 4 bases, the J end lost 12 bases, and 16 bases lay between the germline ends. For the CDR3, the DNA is TGTGCCAGCAGTGTTGAGAGGAGGGCAGGGTACTTC. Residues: CASSVERRAGYF.

In DNA form, the CDR3 reads TGTGCCAGCACCTATGGACAGGGGTACGAGCAGTACTTC. This translates into CASTYGQGYEQYF. J is TRBJ2-7 and V is TRBV21-1; TRBD1 is the table's D call and was not checked against the DNA. TRBV21-1 is marked as a pseudogene. The CDR3 is 13 residues long.

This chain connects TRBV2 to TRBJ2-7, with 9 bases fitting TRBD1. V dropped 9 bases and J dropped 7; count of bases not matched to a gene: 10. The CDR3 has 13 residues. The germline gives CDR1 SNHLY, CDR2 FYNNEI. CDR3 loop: CASRGTGRTEQYF. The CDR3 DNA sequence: TGTGCCAGTAGGGGGACAGGGAGGACAGAGCAGTACTTC.